This T cell receptor (beta chain) was observed in a study of T cell responses to AZD1222 COVID-19 vaccine (dated by TCRdb to 2020 to 2023). Regarding the research as a whole: AZD1222 recipients with second doses at about 4 weeks or about 12 weeks were pooled, because spike-specific TCR depth and breadth did not differ between schedules. TCR sequencing covered 233 trial participants: 200 to 220 given two doses of AZD1222 and 26 given two doses of MenACWY control vaccine. Trial participants were enrolled into age subgroups of 18-55, 56-69 and 70-plus years, which contained about 150, 28 and 57 TCR-sequenced participants, respectively. What the work shows at the level of the full study, not this receptor alone: The 56-69-year group was small, and its depth increase did not reach significance, likely because of low power. The whole spike protein was spanned by vaccine-associated CD4 TCRs, and dominant responses were seen in regions 160-218 and 743-854. After two AZD1222 doses, spike-specific TCR breadth and depth were significantly higher than at day 0 and than in MenACWY recipients. Only six or seven AZD1222 recipients were SARS-CoV-2 seropositive at baseline, limiting conclusions about previously exposed vaccinees. Reportedly, close to half of the unique spike-specific TCRs recognized epitopes lying outside the regions that are mutated in the B.1.351 and B.1.1.7 variants. Because no samples from the day 14 peak response were available, repertoires could be characterized only after the peak T cell response. Participants were mostly white British and included more females than males, and it was suggested by the authors that clonal diversity may have been underestimated.

The CDR3 regions of human TCRbeta chains were analyzed by immunosequencing. From the authors' description of their analysis: Repertoire TCRs were checked for matches against a reference library of SARS-CoV-2-specific TCRs that had been generated using the MIRA antigen-specificity platform. Breadth was defined as the fraction of unique TCRs that were SARS-CoV-2-associated. Depth was defined as the fraction of total T cells that were SARS-CoV-2-associated. Each spike-specific TCR was assigned to its reactive spike region and to a CD4 or CD8 class using the MIRA data. Log10-transformed breadth and depth values were compared by one-way ANOVA with Sidak's multiple comparisons tests. TCRdb took this table from immuneACCESS and kept in-frame rearrangements with V and J called. Such tables lack part of the clones; where checked against another copy, unresolved V genes explain under half of the gap, and the rest is unexplained. That table furnishes V, J and clone size, whereas the DNA furnished D and trimming. The sample contains around 120,000 clones, around 93% of them found a single time. Of the sample, over 0.95% falls within the top ten clones.

As encoded in the germline V gene, CDR1 is LGHNT while CDR2 is FRNRAP. V is cut back by 0 bases and J by 5 bases, with 4 bases in the junction unmatched. The CDR3 covers 16 residues, taking in both the cysteine and the phenylalanine. Only the CDR3 DNA is retained, 48 bases long and in frame from the first base. About this clone itself: The target of this receptor is not known. Base-call qualities are not available, and no considerably larger clone is one nucleotide away.

The sample's time point label, in plain terms: baseline before first vaccination. Vaccinee samples came from UK trials COV001 and COV002, including a single-blind randomized controlled phase 2/3 trial of AZD1222 (ChAdOx1 nCoV-19) in healthy adults. For TCRbeta chain sequencing, PBMC samples from trial participants were taken at day 0 and at day 28 after the second dose. Recombination linked TRBV12-5 to TRBJ2-1, and TRBD2 aligns with 10 junction nucleotides. The sample consisted of peripheral blood, taken on day 0 of AZD1222 vaccination. The clonotype comes from an adult in good health. The CDR3 region: CASGLVAGGPDNEQFF. The DNA is TGTGCTAGTGGTTTGGTAGCGGGAGGGCCTGACAATGAGCAGTTCTTC.